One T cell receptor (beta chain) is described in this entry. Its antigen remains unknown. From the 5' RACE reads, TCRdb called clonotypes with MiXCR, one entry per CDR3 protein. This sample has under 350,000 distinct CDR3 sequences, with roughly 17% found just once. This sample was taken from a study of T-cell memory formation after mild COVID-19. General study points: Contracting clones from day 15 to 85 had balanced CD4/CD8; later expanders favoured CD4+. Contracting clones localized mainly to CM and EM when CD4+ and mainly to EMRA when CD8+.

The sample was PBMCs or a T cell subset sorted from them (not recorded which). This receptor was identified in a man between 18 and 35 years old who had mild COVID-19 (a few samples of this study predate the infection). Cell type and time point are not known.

CDR3 sequence (DNA): TGTGCCAGCAGCTTGGGGGACAGGTCTGACACAGATACGCAGTATTTT. As protein: CASSLGDRSDTDTQYF. The chain couples TRBV5-5 to TRBJ2-3; 8 bases fit TRBD1. CDR3 length: 16 amino acids. After removal of 0 bases from V and 2 bases from J, the junction contained 5 bases not matched to a gene. Germline CDR1 reads SGHKS; CDR2 reads YYEKEE (reference sequence).